The rows below give T cell receptor beta chains drawn from one sample of a study of shared T cell receptors in the human thymus. The table came from immunoSEQ multiplex PCR; TCRdb's copy has only in-frame clones and leaves some out. The sample gives 450,000 to 650,000 clones, about 80% of which show up once; roughly 0.013% is in the top ten. These data also formed part of another study, on human thymus T cells.

Sequenced input: thymocytes. These receptors were collected from a boy in the first two years of life with a congenital heart defect. CDR3s include the opening cysteine and the closing phenylalanine or tryptophan. D genes are given only for firm matches. Expanded clones get a size class; other rows say once, few or many, or leave the size out.

-	14	-	TRBV28	TRBJ1-1	TGTGCCAGCAGTTTGGCAGGGAACTACACTGAAGCTTTCTTT	CASSLAGNYTEAFF
-	17	-	TRBV11-1	TRBJ2-5	TGTGCCAGCAGCCCGGGCAGGACTACCCTATCCGGAGAGACCCAGTACTTC	CASSPGRTTLSGETQYF
-	18	TRBD2	TRBV19	TRBJ2-3	TGTGCCAGTAGTATAGATCCCCGGACTAGCGGGAGAGGAGATACGCAGTATTTT	CASSIDPRTSGRGDTQYF
-	21	TRBD2	TRBV27	TRBJ2-3	TGTGCCAGCAGCGGACAGATAGGACTAGCGGGAGGGCCGCGGAGCACAGATACGCAGTATTTT	CASSGQIGLAGGPRSTDTQYF
-	16	-	TRBV5-1	TRBJ2-7	TGCGCCAGCAGCCCCTTTTCGTACTCTACGCCCTACGAGCAGTACTTC	CASSPFSYSTPYEQYF
-	17	TRBD2	TRBV7-2	TRBJ2-7	TGTGCCAGCAGCCAGCCGGAGACTAGCGGGAGGACCTACGAGCAGTACTTC	CASSQPETSGRTYEQYF
few	16	-	TRBV21-1	TRBJ1-5	TGTGCCAGCAGCAAAGTTCCGGGGATGATTAGTCAGCCCCAGCATTTT	CASSKVPGMISQPQHF
-	17	TRBD2	TRBV7-8	TRBJ2-1	TGTGCCAGCAGCTCGTACCTCGGCGGGAGCTCCTACAATGAGCAGTTCTTC	CASSSYLGGSSYNEQFF
-	18	TRBD2	TRBV5-6	TRBJ2-1	TGTGCCAGCAGCTACGGGAGGATATTAGGACTAGTTAGTACTGAGCAGTTCTTC	CASSYGRILGLVSTEQFF
once	12	-	TRBV5-6	TRBJ2-5	TGTGCCAGCAGCTTACAGCGGGAGACCCAGTACTTC	CASSLQRETQYF
few	18	-	TRBV19	TRBJ2-2	TGTGCCAGTAGTAAATGGGGACGGGGAGGCCACGACACCGGGGAGCTGTTTTTT	CASSKWGRGGHDTGELFF
few	16	-	TRBV11-2	TRBJ2-7	TGTGCCAGCAGCTTAGATCGACGGGGGAGAACCCACGAGCAGTACTTC	CASSLDRRGRTHEQYF
-	16	-	TRBV15	TRBJ2-3	TGTGCCACCAGCATAACTGGGGGGAGTTCGGTGGATACGCAGTATTTT	CATSITGGSSVDTQYF
once	18	-	TRBV5-1	TRBJ2-6	TGCGCCAGCAGCCTCTCGGTTGGCGGTTGGTACGGGGCCAACGTCCTGACTTTC	CASSLSVGGWYGANVLTF
-	13	-	TRBV29-1	TRBJ2-1	TGCAGCGTTGAAGCTATAAGGGGCAATGAGCAGTTCTTC	CSVEAIRGNEQFF
-	13	TRBD2	TRBV30	TRBJ2-1	TGTGCCTGGAGTTTTCTAGCGGGAGATGAGCAGTTCTTC	CAWSFLAGDEQFF
-	21	TRBD2	TRBV19	TRBJ2-3	TGTGCCAGTAGTATAGATTCCGCACTAGCGGGTGGATTCGCTAGCACAGATACGCAGTATTTT	CASSIDSALAGGFASTDTQYF
-	17	-	TRBV6-7	TRBJ2-1	TGTGCCAGCAGTTACTCGAAGACTAGGAGCTCCTACAATGAGCAGTTCTTC	CASSYSKTRSSYNEQFF
-	14	-	TRBV27	TRBJ1-3	TGTGCCAGCAGTTTGGGGCCCCCTGGAAACACCATATATTTT	CASSLGPPGNTIYF
once	15	-	TRBV15	TRBJ1-4	TGTGCCACCAGCAGAGATTTCGGTGACAATGGAAAACTGTTTTTT	CATSRDFGDNGKLFF
once	15	-	TRBV9	TRBJ2-7	TGTGCCAGCAGCGTAGCGAAAAATCTACCGAACGAGCAGTACTTC	CASSVAKNLPNEQYF
-	14	-	TRBV7-2	TRBJ2-7	TGTGCCAGCAGCTTGGGCCCGATTTCCTACGAGCAGTACTTC	CASSLGPISYEQYF
-	16	-	TRBV5-8	TRBJ1-2	TGTGCCAGCCCCCCGCCAGGGATCTTGGTTGGCTGTGGCTACACCTTC	CASPPPGILVGCGYTF
-	16	TRBD1	TRBV4-3	TRBJ2-2	TGCGCCAGCAGCCATCTACGGACAGGGAACACCGGGGAGCTGTTTTTT	CASSHLRTGNTGELFF
-	15	TRBD1	TRBV18	TRBJ1-1	TGTGCCAGCTCACTGACAGGGGGAGTGAACACTGAAGCTTTCTTT	CASSLTGGVNTEAFF
-	15	-	TRBV14	TRBJ2-7	TGTGCCAGCAGCCAATTAAGACTTCCGGTCGGGGAGCAGTACTTC	CASSQLRLPVGEQYF
few	17	-	TRBV4-3	TRBJ2-3	TGCGCCAGCAGCCAAGGTATCAGGGCTCCTAGCACAGATACGCAGTATTTT	CASSQGIRAPSTDTQYF
-	15	-	TRBV27	TRBJ2-1	TGTGCCAGCAGTTTCAGTAGCAACCCGCTCAATGAGCAGTTCTTC	CASSFSSNPLNEQFF
-	15	-	TRBV4-2	TRBJ2-2	TGTGCCAGCAGCCAAGATCCAGGGAACACCGGGGAGCTGTTTTTT	CASSQDPGNTGELFF
few	16	TRBD1	TRBV5-6	TRBJ1-1	TGTGCCAGCAGCCCTGGACAGGGGCTCACGAACACTGAAGCTTTCTTT	CASSPGQGLTNTEAFF
-	14	TRBD1	TRBV27	TRBJ2-3	TGTGCCAGCAGTATAGGACAGGGAACAGATACGCAGTATTTT	CASSIGQGTDTQYF
-	17	TRBD2	TRBV4-3	TRBJ2-1	TGCGCCAGCAGCCAATTTACAGGACTAGAGGGTGTTGCTGAGCAGTTCTTC	CASSQFTGLEGVAEQFF
-	16	TRBD2	TRBV28	TRBJ2-1	TGTGCCAGCACTTTTGGCCGCGGGAGCTCCTACAATGAGCAGTTCTTC	CASTFGRGSSYNEQFF